Listed below are T cell receptor beta chains from one sample, sequenced in a study of blood T cell repertoires in COVID-19. Using immunoSEQ multiplex PCR, the repertoire was profiled, and TCRdb retains in-frame clones only, with some absent. The sample has about 270,000 clones; around 86% are singletons. What was sequenced was PBMCs or T cells enriched from blood (not recorded which). The receptor set was obtained from a woman between 18 and 30 years old who had recovered from COVID-19. CDR3s include the opening cysteine and the closing phenylalanine or tryptophan. The order of the fields is J gene, D gene, V gene, clone size, CDR3 DNA, CDR3 protein. A D gene is named only where the DNA matches it firmly. The size field is filled for only some rows; it gives once, few, many or a size class.

>TRBJ1-2|NA|TRBV28|NA
TGTGCCAGCAGTTTTCACGGGTTTGACACCTTC
CASSFHGFDTF
>TRBJ1-1|NA|TRBV6-7|once
TGTGCCAGCAGTTACTCGAGCGCAGATTACACTGAAGCTTTCTTT
CASSYSSADYTEAFF
>TRBJ2-3|TRBD1|TRBV11-2|NA
TGTGCCAGCAGCTTAGGTCCAGGGGGCTTCACAGATACGCAGTATTTT
CASSLGPGGFTDTQYF
>TRBJ1-6|NA|TRBV12-5|NA
TGTGCTAGTGGTTTGGGGGCAGCAAATTCACCCCTCCACTTT
CASGLGAANSPLHF
>TRBJ1-4|NA|TRBV6-6|NA
TGTGCCAGCAGACTCGACGGGACTAATGAAAAACTGTTTTTT
CASRLDGTNEKLFF
>TRBJ1-5|TRBD1|TRBV27|NA
TGTGCCAGCAGTTCCGGACAGGGGAATCAGCCCCAGCATTTT
CASSSGQGNQPQHF
>TRBJ1-5|NA|TRBV5-8|NA
TGTGCCAGCAGCAATGGACTGTTCAATCAGCCCCAGCATTTT
CASSNGLFNQPQHF
>TRBJ2-7|TRBD1|TRBV11-2|NA
TGTGCCAGCAGCTTAGGGCACCTCGGACAGGGAGACTACGAGCAGTACTTC
CASSLGHLGQGDYEQYF
>TRBJ1-2|NA|TRBV7-9|NA
TGTGCCAGCAGCTCCCAAGGGGGTGGCTACACCTTC
CASSSQGGGYTF
>TRBJ1-4|NA|TRBV30|NA
TGTGCCTGGAGTGTACCAGTTGAGGACAGCATGGCTGAAAAACTGTTTTTT
CAWSVPVEDSMAEKLFF
>TRBJ2-1|NA|TRBV10-1|NA
TGCGCCAGCAGTGAGTACCCCCTTGGGGGGAGTTACAATGAGCAGTTCTTC
CASSEYPLGGSYNEQFF
>TRBJ2-3|NA|TRBV18|NA
TGTGCCAGCTCACCACCGGGGAGTAGCACAGATACGCAGTATTTT
CASSPPGSSTDTQYF